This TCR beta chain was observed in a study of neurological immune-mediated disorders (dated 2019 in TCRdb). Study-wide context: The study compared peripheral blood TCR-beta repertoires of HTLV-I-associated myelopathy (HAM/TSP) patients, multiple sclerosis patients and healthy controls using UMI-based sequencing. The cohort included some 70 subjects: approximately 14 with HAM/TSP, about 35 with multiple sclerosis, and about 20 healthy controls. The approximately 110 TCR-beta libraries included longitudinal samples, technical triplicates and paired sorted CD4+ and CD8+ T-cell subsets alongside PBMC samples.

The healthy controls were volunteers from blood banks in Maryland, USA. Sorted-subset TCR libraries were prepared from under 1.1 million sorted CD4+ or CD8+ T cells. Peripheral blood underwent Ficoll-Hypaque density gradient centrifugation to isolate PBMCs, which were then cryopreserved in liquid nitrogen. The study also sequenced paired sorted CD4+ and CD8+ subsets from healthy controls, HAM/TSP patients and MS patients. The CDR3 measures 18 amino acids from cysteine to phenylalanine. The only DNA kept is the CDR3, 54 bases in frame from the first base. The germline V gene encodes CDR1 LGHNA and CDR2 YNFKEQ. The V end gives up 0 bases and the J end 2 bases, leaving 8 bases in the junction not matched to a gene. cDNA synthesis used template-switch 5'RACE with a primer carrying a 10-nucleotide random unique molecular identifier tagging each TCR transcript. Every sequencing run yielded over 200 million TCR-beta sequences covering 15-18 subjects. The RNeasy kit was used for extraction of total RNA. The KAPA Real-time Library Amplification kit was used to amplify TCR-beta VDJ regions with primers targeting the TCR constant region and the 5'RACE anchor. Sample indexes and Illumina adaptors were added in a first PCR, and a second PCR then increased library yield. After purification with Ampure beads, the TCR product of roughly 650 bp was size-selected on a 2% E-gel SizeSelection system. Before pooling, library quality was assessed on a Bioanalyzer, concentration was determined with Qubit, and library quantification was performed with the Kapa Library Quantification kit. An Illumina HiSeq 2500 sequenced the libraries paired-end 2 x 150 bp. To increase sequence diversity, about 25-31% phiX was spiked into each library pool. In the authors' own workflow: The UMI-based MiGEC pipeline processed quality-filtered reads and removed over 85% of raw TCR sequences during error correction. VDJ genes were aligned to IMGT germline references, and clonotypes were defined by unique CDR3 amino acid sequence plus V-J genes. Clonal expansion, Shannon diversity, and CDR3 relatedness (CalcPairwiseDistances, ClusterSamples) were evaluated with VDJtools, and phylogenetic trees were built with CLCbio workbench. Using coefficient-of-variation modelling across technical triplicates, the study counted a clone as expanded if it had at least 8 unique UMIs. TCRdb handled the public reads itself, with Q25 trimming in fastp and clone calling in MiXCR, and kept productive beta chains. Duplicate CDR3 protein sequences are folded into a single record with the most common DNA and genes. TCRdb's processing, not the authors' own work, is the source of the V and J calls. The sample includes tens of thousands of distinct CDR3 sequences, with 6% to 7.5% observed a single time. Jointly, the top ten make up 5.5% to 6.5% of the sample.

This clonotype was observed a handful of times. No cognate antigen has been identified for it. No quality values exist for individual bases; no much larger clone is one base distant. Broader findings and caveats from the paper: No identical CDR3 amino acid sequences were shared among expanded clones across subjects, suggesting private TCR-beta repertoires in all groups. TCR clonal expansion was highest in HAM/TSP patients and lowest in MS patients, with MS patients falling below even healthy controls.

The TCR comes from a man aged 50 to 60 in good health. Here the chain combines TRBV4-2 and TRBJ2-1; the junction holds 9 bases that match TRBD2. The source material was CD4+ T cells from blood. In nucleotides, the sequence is TGTGCCAGCAGCCAAGATTTACTAGCGGGTATCCCCTACAATGAGCAGTTCTTC. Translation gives CASSQDLLAGIPYNEQFF.